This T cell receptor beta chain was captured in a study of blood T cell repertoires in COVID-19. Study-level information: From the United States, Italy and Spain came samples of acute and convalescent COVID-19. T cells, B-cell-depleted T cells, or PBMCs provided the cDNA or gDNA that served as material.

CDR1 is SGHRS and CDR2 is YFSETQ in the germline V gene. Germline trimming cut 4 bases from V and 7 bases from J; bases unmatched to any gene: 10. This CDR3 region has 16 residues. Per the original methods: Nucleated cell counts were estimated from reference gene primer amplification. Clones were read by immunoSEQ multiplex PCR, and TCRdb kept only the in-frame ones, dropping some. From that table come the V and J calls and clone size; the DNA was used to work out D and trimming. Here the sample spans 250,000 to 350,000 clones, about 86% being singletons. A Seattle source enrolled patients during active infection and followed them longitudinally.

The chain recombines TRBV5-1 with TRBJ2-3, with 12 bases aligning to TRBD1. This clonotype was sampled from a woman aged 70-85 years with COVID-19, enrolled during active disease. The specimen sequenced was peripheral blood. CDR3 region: CASSDTGTGGANTQYF. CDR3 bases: TGCGCCAGCAGCGACACCGGGACAGGGGGCGCAAATACGCAGTATTTT.